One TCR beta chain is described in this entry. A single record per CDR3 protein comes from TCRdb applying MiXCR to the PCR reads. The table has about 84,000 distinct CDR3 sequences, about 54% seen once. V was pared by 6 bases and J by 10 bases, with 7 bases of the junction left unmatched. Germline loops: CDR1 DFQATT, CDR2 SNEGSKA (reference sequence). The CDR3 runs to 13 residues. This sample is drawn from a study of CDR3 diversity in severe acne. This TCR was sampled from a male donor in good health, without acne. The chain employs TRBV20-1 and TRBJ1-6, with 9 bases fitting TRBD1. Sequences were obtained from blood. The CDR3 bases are TGCAGTGCCAAAGGGACAGGGAACTCACCCCTCCACTTT. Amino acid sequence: CSAKGTGNSPLHF.